The 19 T cell receptor beta chains below all came from one sample that was sequenced in a study of metastatic and nonmetastatic thyroid tumors. TCRdb re-clonotyped the PCR reads through MiXCR. The data contain 31,000 or so clones, 25% to 30% of them seen just once; the ten biggest clones take up roughly 30%. Patients underwent thyroid surgery, and none had received any treatment before it. The sample taken for sequencing was blood. These receptor sequences come from a female donor with papillary thyroid cancer or a benign thyroid nodule (not recorded which). Some clones in this sample may be carry-over from other donors' samples.

This clone has more than one count but fewer than ten. The J gene is TRBJ1-1, the V gene TRBV6-1; the D is unclear. The CDR3 covers 15 residues. Germline assignment: CDR1 MNHNS and CDR2 SASEGT. V lost 1 base and J 2 bases, leaving 11 bases between the germline ends. The CDR3 here is CASSEGGHLNTEAFF. The CDR3 DNA follows: TGTGCCAGCAGTGAAGGGGGTCACCTCAACACTGAAGCTTTCTTT.

This clone was seen at least ten times. J is TRBJ1-1 and V is TRBV5-1, with unresolved D. Germline CDR1 and CDR2: SGHRS and YFSETQ. The V and J ends lost 0 bases and 0 bases respectively, with 3 bases between them. The CDR3 runs 13 residues. The CDR3 reads CASSLEVNTEAFF. The CDR3 nucleotides are TGCGCCAGCAGCTTGGAAGTGAACACTGAAGCTTTCTTT.

By share of the sample, this clone is medium-sized (0.01 to 0.1%). CDR3 region: CASGPYEQYF. The CDR3 DNA sequence: TGTGCCAGCGGACCCTACGAGCAGTACTTC. V usage is TRBV6-2 or TRBV6-3 and J usage is TRBJ2-7, with D unclear. CDR1 is MNHEY, CDR2 SVGEGT, per germline. The CDR3 extends over 10 amino acids. Trimming stripped 8 bases from V and 2 bases from J, with 4 bases between.

Notes on this clone: A read error may account for a junction end that differs from germline. This chain connects TRBV20-1 to TRBJ2-7; D not certain. The CDR3 is 15 amino acids. Germline V gene data show CDR1 as DFQATT and CDR2 as SNEGSKA (reference sequence). CDR3 in amino acids: CSARDGWGIPYEQYF. Written as DNA, the CDR3 is TGCAGTGCTAGAGATGGATGGGGTATCCCCTATGAGCAGTACTTC.

The table lists this clone with many counts. V gene TRBV11-2 combines with J gene TRBJ1-3; D unresolved. This CDR3 spans 15 amino acids. Germline CDR1 is SGHAT and CDR2 is FQNNGV. V lost 0 bases and J lost 0, with 6 bases in between. The DNA for the CDR3 is TGTGCCAGCAGCTTAGATATTCACTCTGGAAACACCATATATTTT. Translated: CASSLDIHSGNTIYF.

The chain is built from TRBV11-2 and TRBJ2-7; D ambiguous. V was shortened by 5 bases and J by 4 bases, with 6 bases between the two germline ends. Germline CDR1 and CDR2: SGHAT and FQNNGV. The CDR3 is made up of 11 amino acids. CDR3: CASSVSYEQYF. The CDR3 region has the DNA TGTGCCAGCAGCGTTTCTTACGAGCAGTACTTC. The full variable domain, its missing parts supplied by reference TRBV11-2 and TRBJ2-7, is EAGVAQSPRYKIIEKRQSVAFWCNPISGHATLYWYQQILGQGPKLLIQFQNNGVVDDSQLPKDRFSAERLKGVDSTLKIQPAKLEDSAVYLCASSVSYEQYFGPGTRLTVT.

By share, this clone ranks as medium-sized (0.01 to 0.1%). The chain recombines TRBV6-2 or TRBV6-3 with TRBJ2-3, with D tentatively TRBD2 (5 bases). Trimming took off 5 bases at V and 4 bases at J, with 7 bases between the two ends. Germline loops: CDR1 MNHEY, CDR2 SVGEGT. This CDR3 region has 12 residues. The CDR3 bases are TGTGCCAGCAGTACAGCGGCAGATACGCAGTATTTT. This codes for CASSTAADTQYF.

This clone was observed many times. The gene calls are TRBV5-4 and TRBJ2-5, with 9 positions matching TRBD2. The V and J ends lost 4 bases and 9 bases, in that order; junction bases with no gene match: 16. Germline CDR1 is SGHNT and CDR2 is YYREEE (reference sequence). The CDR3 extends over 16 amino acids. The CDR3 sequence is CASSVGSSGAIAAQYF. The CDR3 nucleotides are TGTGCCAGCAGCGTAGGCTCTAGCGGGGCTATTGCGGCCCAGTACTTC.

This chain connects TRBV7-9 to TRBJ2-7, with D uncertain. This CDR3 contains 14 residues. Trimming cost V 5 bases and J 7 bases, with 18 bases left between them. The germline V gene encodes CDR1 SEHNR and CDR2 FQNEAQ (reference sequence). The CDR3 DNA sequence: TGTGCCAGCAGCCCGCAGACTGGGGAAAGGGAGCAGTACTTC. Amino acid sequence: CASSPQTGEREQYF.

The chain uses TRBV28 and TRBJ2-1; tentatively, D is TRBD1 (6 bases). The CDR3 totals 12 residues. Per the germline V gene, CDR1 is MDHEN and CDR2 is SYDVKM. Deletions cut 4 bases from V and 9 bases from J, with 10 bases between. CDR3 in DNA: TGTGCCAGCAGTTCACAGGGACCTGAGCAGTTCTTC. It is translated as CASSSQGPEQFF.

CDR3 amino acids: CSARFGTSYYEQYF. CDR3 in DNA: TGCAGTGCCAGGTTCGGGACTAGTTACTACGAGCAGTACTTC. The rearrangement links TRBV20-1 to TRBJ2-7, with 8 bases lining up with TRBD2. Germline CDR1 is DFQATT and CDR2 is SNEGSKA (reference sequence). The trim removed 6 bases at V and 3 bases at J, leaving 10 bases unmatched. The length of the CDR3 is 14 residues.

The chain joins TRBV4-2 to TRBJ2-7; TRBD2 matches at 9 bases. The CDR3 loop spans 15 amino acids. Germline CDR1 reads LGHNA; CDR2 reads YNFKEQ. V was pared by 1 base and J by 5 bases, with 6 bases of the junction left unmatched. The CDR3 is CASSQVGSGRNEQYF. DNA of the CDR3: TGTGCCAGCAGCCAAGTCGGCAGCGGGAGGAACGAGCAGTACTTC.

The chain recombines TRBV19 with TRBJ1-6, with D maybe TRBD1 (5 bases). This CDR3 has 14 amino acids. V shed 3 bases and J shed 7 bases, with 10 bases lying between them. Germline CDR1 and CDR2: LNHDA and SQIVND (reference sequence). CDR3 region: CASSIQGTNSPLHF. For the CDR3, the DNA is TGTGCCAGTAGTATCCAGGGAACGAATTCACCCCTCCACTTT.

CDR3 nucleotides: TGTGCCAGCAGCTTAATAGGAGGTTCCTCTGAGACCCAGTACTTC. As protein: CASSLIGGSSETQYF. V and J are TRBV7-3 and TRBJ2-7; D perhaps matches TRBD2 (5 bases). The assigned J gene may be wrong: the sequence end matches TRBJ2-5 better. Germline values: CDR1 SGHTA, CDR2 FQGTGA. The CDR3 runs to 15 residues.

There are a few counts of this clone. The chain carries TRBV19 and TRBJ1-1, with D possibly matching TRBD1 (5 bases). This CDR3 has 14 amino acids. Per the germline V gene, CDR1 is LNHDA and CDR2 is SQIVND (reference sequence). With 3 bases removed from V and 4 bases from J, the gap between germline ends came to 12 bases. CDR3 coding DNA: TGTGCCAGTAGTATCAAGGGGAGGGGCACTGAAGCTTTCTTT. This gives the protein CASSIKGRGTEAFF.

The gene calls are TRBV20-1 and TRBJ2-1, with TRBD2 as a possible D gene (6 bases). Trimming left V 1 base short and J 0 bases short, with 10 bases between. Germline CDR1 DFQATT, CDR2 SNEGSKA (reference sequence). The CDR3 has 15 amino acids. CDR3 coding DNA: TGCAGTGCTAGAGCGGGAGTGAGCTCCTACAATGAGCAGTTCTTC. It is translated as CSARAGVSSYNEQFF.

The chain uses TRBV2 and TRBJ1-1, with D perhaps matching TRBD1 (6 bases). From germline, CDR1 is SNHLY and CDR2 FYNNEI. With 2 bases removed from V and 6 bases from J, the gap between germline ends came to 10 bases. CDR3 length: 13 amino acids. The chain's CDR3 is CASSELQGSEAFF. The CDR3 bases are TGTGCCAGCAGTGAATTACAGGGCTCTGAAGCTTTCTTT.

This clone showed up just a few times. This may arise from a read error, as a much more abundant clone is one base away. Other DNA variants within this sample encode the same CDR3. This chain connects TRBV18 to TRBJ1-1; D not certain. CDR3 length: 12 amino acids. V gave up 2 bases and J gave up 4 bases, with 5 bases separating them. CDR1 is KGHSH and CDR2 is LQKENI in the germline V gene. The CDR3 reads CASSPGSTEAFF. CDR3 nucleotide sequence: TGTGCCAGCTCACCAGGGAGCACTGAAGCTTTCTTT.

V is TRBV6-1 and J is TRBJ1-2; D gene ambiguous. The germline V gene encodes CDR1 MNHNS and CDR2 SASEGT. There are 15 residues in the CDR3. V was trimmed by 5 bases and J by 5 bases, leaving 18 bases between them. The CDR3 protein is CASSPQARIAYGYTF. The DNA for the CDR3 is TGTGCCAGCAGTCCCCAGGCCAGGATAGCATATGGCTACACCTTC.